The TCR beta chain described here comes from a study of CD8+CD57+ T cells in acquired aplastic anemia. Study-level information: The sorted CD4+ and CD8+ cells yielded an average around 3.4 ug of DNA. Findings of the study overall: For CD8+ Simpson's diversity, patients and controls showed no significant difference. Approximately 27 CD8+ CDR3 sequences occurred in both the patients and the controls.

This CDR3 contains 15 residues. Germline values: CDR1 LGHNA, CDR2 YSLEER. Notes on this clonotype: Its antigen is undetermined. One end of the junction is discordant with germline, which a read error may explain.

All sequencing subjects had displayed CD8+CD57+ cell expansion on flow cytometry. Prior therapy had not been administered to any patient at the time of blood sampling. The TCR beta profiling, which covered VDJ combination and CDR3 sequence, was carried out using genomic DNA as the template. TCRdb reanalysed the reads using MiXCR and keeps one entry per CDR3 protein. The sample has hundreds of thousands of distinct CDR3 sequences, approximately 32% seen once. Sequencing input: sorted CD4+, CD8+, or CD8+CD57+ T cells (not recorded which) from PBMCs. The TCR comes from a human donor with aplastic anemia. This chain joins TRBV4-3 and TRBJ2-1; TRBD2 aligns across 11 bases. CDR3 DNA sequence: TGCGCCAGCAGCCTGAAGACTAGCGGGAATGGTGAGCAGCTCTTC. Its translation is CASSLKTSGNGEQLF.